These 8 T cell receptor beta chains were sequenced from one sample in a study of blood T cell repertoires in COVID-19. Data came from immunoSEQ multiplex PCR; TCRdb stores just in-frame clones and leaves some out. The repertoire holds approximately 120,000 clones, with 70% to 85% as singletons. Material: peripheral blood. All receptors come from a woman of 80 years or more with active or convalescent COVID-19.

This chain links TRBV5-1 with TRBJ2-6, with D perhaps matching TRBD1 (5 bases). CDR3 length equals 16 residues. Germline lookup yields CDR1 SGHRS and CDR2 YFSETQ. Trimming shortened V by 4 bases and J by 0 bases, and 11 bases separated the two germline ends. CDR3 loop: CASSLPDSSGANVLTF. As DNA, the CDR3 is TGCGCCAGCAGCCTCCCTGACAGCTCTGGGGCCAACGTCCTGACTTTC.

The CDR3 sequence: CATSALGANQPQHF. The DNA of the CDR3 is TGTGCCACCTCCGCTTTAGGAGCCAATCAGCCCCAGCATTTT. V usage is TRBV6-5 and J usage is TRBJ1-5; D remains unclear. Germline CDR1 and CDR2: MNHEY and SVGAGI. The CDR3 is made up of 14 amino acids. V lost 10 bases and J 3 bases, leaving 16 bases between the germline ends.

The V gene is TRBV4-1, the J gene TRBJ2-3; 8 bases fit TRBD2. Per germline, CDR1 MGHRA and CDR2 YSYEKL. V was clipped by 2 bases and J by 2 bases; unmatched bases: 3. The CDR3 loop spans 15 amino acids. The CDR3: CASSQRGGFTDTQYF. CDR3 DNA: TGCGCCAGCAGCCAACGGGGGGGATTCACAGATACGCAGTATTTT.

J is TRBJ2-3 and V is TRBV7-2, with D possibly TRBD1 on 5 matching bases. The CDR3 totals 16 residues. Germline V gene sequence: CDR1 SGHTA, CDR2 FQGNSA. V was trimmed by 5 bases and J by 9 bases, leaving 24 bases between them. The DNA for the CDR3 is TGTGCCAGCAGCCCCCGGCAGGGCCAGCTGATGGAGACGCAGTATTTT. Translation: CASSPRQGQLMETQYF. The full variable domain, its missing parts supplied by reference TRBV7-2 and TRBJ2-3, is GAGVSQSPSNKVTEKGKDVELRCDPISGHTALYWYRQSLGQGLEFLIYFQGNSAPDKSGLPSDRFSAERTGGSVSTLTIQRTQQEDSAVYLCASSPRQGQLMETQYFGPGTRLTVL.

The chain has TRBV5-4 and TRBJ2-2; TRBD1 might be the D (6 bases). The V gene lost 1 base and the J gene lost 6 bases, with 19 bases spanning the gap. Germline-derived CDR1 and CDR2 are SGHNT and YYREEE (reference sequence). CDR3 length: 17 amino acids. CDR3 residues: CASSLLGAGVISGELFF. The CDR3 DNA is TGTGCCAGCAGCTTGCTGGGCGCAGGGGTGATATCCGGGGAGCTGTTTTTT.

This clone was counted a few times. The J gene is TRBJ1-1, the V gene TRBV27; 7 nucleotides align to TRBD1. CDR3 length: 15 amino acids. CDR1 and CDR2 (germline): MNHEY, SMNVEV (reference sequence). Trimming removed 5 bases from V and 3 bases from J; junction bases left unmatched: 9. The CDR3: CASSTYFRGYTEAFF. The CDR3 DNA sequence: TGTGCCAGCAGTACGTACTTCAGGGGGTACACTGAAGCTTTCTTT.

This chain links TRBV6-1 with TRBJ1-6; 7 nucleotides align to TRBD1. CDR3 size: 17 residues. Germline V lookup: CDR1 MNHNS, CDR2 SASEGT. The junction had 9 bases not matched to a gene; V was cut back by 3 bases and J by 4 bases. The CDR3 spells CASSDLNRGVYNSPLHF. The CDR3 DNA reads TGTGCCAGCAGTGATTTAAACAGGGGAGTATATAATTCACCCCTCCACTTT.

This clone was seen just once. The genes are TRBV5-1 and TRBJ2-1, with 9 bases identical to TRBD1. There are 15 residues in the CDR3. V was pared by 0 bases and J by 7 bases, with 5 bases of the junction left unmatched. CDR1 SGHRS and CDR2 YFSETQ come from the germline V gene. CDR3 in amino acids: CASSLGDRGLNEQFF. The CDR3 DNA follows: TGCGCCAGCAGCTTGGGTGACAGGGGGTTAAATGAGCAGTTCTTC.